The clone carrying this TCR beta chain appeared many times. The data derive from a study of neurological immune-mediated disorders. TCRdb reanalysed the 5' RACE reads using MiXCR and keeps one entry per CDR3 protein. The data show approximately 19,000 distinct CDR3 sequences, approximately 7.3% seen once. Source material: CD8+ T cells from blood. The sequence came from a woman in her 30s with HTLV-1-associated myelopathy (HAM/TSP).

CDR3 sequence (DNA): TGTGCCAGCAGCGAAATTACAGGGAACTATGGCTACACCTTC. Its translation is CASSEITGNYGYTF. J is TRBJ1-2 and V is TRBV7-9; tentative D call: TRBD1 (6 bases). V gave up 5 bases and J gave up 2 bases, with 12 bases separating them. The CDR3 loop spans 14 amino acids. CDR1 is SEHNR and CDR2 is FQNEAQ in the germline V gene (reference sequence).